What follows are 20 T cell receptor beta chains derived from one specimen sequenced in a study of early T cells in non-severe SARS-CoV-2 infection. MiXCR was run by TCRdb on the 5' RACE reads, yielding one entry per CDR3 protein. The data hold about 60,000 distinct CDR3 sequences, with about 9.8% observed a single time. The sequenced sample was whole blood. These receptors all come from an adult who was a healthcare worker with PCR-confirmed SARS-CoV-2 infection or an uninfected control (not recorded which).

The V gene is TRBV28, the J gene TRBJ2-1; D remains ambiguous. This CDR3 has 11 residues. Deletions cut 5 bases from V and 7 bases from J, with 6 bases between. The germline V gene encodes CDR1 MDHEN and CDR2 SYDVKM. CDR3 amino acids: CASSPRNEQFF. The CDR3, as DNA: TGTGCCAGCAGTCCACGTAATGAGCAGTTCTTC.

This clonotype occurred a few times. The rearrangement uses TRBV10-3 and TRBJ2-7; D is unresolved. Per germline, CDR1 ENHRY and CDR2 SYGVKD. Trimming shortened V by 8 bases and J by 6 bases, and 11 bases separated the two germline ends. The CDR3 extends over 11 amino acids. Here the CDR3 reads CAIQFLGEQYF. DNA of the CDR3: TGTGCCATCCAGTTTTTGGGCGAGCAGTACTTC.

This chain uses TRBV7-2 with TRBJ1-3, with D hard to call. This CDR3 region has 15 residues. V lost 5 bases and J lost 5, with 16 bases in between. Germline assignment: CDR1 SGHTA and CDR2 FQGNSA. The CDR3 region is CASSPRGGSRNTIYF. DNA of the CDR3: TGTGCCAGCAGCCCCCGGGGAGGGAGCCGAAACACCATATATTTT.

This clonotype was counted at least ten times. V is TRBV29-1 and J is TRBJ2-7, with D possibly called TRBD1 or TRBD2 (5 bases each). Looked up from germline, CDR1 is SQVTM and CDR2 is ANQGSEA. This CDR3 comprises 12 residues. Trimming left V 8 bases short and J 2 bases short, with 13 bases between. CDR3 loop: CSIWDGTYEQYF. For the CDR3, the DNA is TGCAGCATATGGGACGGGACCTACGAGCAGTACTTC.

This clonotype was counted a few times. The chain uses TRBV7-2 and TRBJ2-4; tentative D call: TRBD2 (5 bases). The CDR3 contains 14 residues. CDR1 SGHTA and CDR2 FQGNSA come from the germline V gene. V was clipped by 3 bases and J by 3 bases, with 9 bases between them. In nucleotides, the CDR3 is TGTGCCAGCAGCTTCAACCGGGACAAAAACATTCAGTACTTC. This gives the protein CASSFNRDKNIQYF.

This clonotype showed up just once. The V and J genes are TRBV7-3 and TRBJ2-1; a possible D gene is TRBD2 (6 bases). V lost 5 bases, J lost 5 bases, and 16 bases lay in between. Germline V CDR1 and CDR2: SGHTA, FQGTGA. The CDR3 spans 15 residues. The CDR3 protein is CASSNGLAPDNEQFF. The CDR3 bases are TGTGCCAGCAGCAACGGCCTAGCGCCGGACAATGAGCAGTTCTTC.

In this sample, this clonotype turned up a few times. The chain is built from TRBV9 and TRBJ1-1, with TRBD1 matching over 7 bases. J lost 4 bases, V lost 4 bases, and 4 bases had no gene match. CDR3 length equals 13 residues. CDR1 and CDR2 from the germline V gene are SGDLS and YYNGEE. The CDR3, as DNA: TGTGCCAGCAGCTCCTGGGACAGCACTGAAGCTTTCTTT. Amino acids: CASSSWDSTEAFF.

This clonotype turned up a few times. V is TRBV3-1 and J is TRBJ2-3, with D unresolved. Per the germline V gene, CDR1 is LGHDT and CDR2 is YNNKEL (reference sequence). This CDR3 is 14 amino acids long. The V gene lost 3 bases and the J gene lost 2 bases, with 9 bases spanning the gap. Written as DNA, the CDR3 is TGTGCCAGCAGCCACCCCCCTCCCACAGATACGCAGTATTTT. Protein sequence: CASSHPPPTDTQYF.

There are many counts of this clonotype. This chain uses TRBV4-3 with TRBJ2-5; 12 nucleotides match TRBD2. Germline-derived CDR1 and CDR2 are LGHNA and YSLEER. J was trimmed by 5 bases and V by 6 bases; bases with no gene match: 16. CDR3 length equals 18 residues. The chain's CDR3 is CASSSGLAGGPRGETQYF. The CDR3 bases are TGCGCCAGCAGTTCGGGCCTAGCGGGAGGGCCGAGAGGGGAGACCCAGTACTTC.

This clonotype was counted between two and nine times. The chain combines TRBV7-9 with TRBJ2-7; TRBD1 aligns across 7 bases. V lost 5 bases and J lost 3; bases outside the gene matches: 7. The CDR3 consists of 14 residues. Germline values: CDR1 SEHNR, CDR2 FQNEAQ (reference sequence). The chain's CDR3 is CASSRPGQIYEQYF. The CDR3 DNA sequence: TGTGCCAGCAGCCGTCCGGGACAGATCTACGAGCAGTACTTC. The complete variable domain, with remaining parts taken from reference TRBV7-9 and TRBJ2-7, reads DTGVSQNPRHKITKRGQNVTFRCDPISEHNRLYWYRQTLGQGPEFLTYFQNEAQLEKSRLLSDRFSAERPKGSFSTLEIQRTEQGDSAMYLCASSRPGQIYEQYFGPGTRLTVT.

This clonotype was detected ten times or more. The gene calls are TRBV15 and TRBJ2-3, with D possibly being TRBD1 (6 bases). With 9 bases removed from V and 2 bases from J, the gap between germline ends came to 18 bases. Germline-derived CDR1 and CDR2 are LNHNV and YYDKDF (reference sequence). This CDR3 is built from 15 residues. CDR3 loop: CATKEPGHITDTQYF. In DNA, the CDR3 is TGTGCCACGAAGGAACCGGGACACATCACAGATACGCAGTATTTT. Full variable domain (rest looked up from reference TRBV15 and TRBJ2-3): DAMVIQNPRYQVTQFGKPVTLSCSQTLNHNVMYWYQQKSSQAPKLLFHYYDKDFNNEADTPDNFQSRRPNTSFCFLDIRSPGLGDTAMYLCATKEPGHITDTQYFGPGTRLTVL.

The rearrangement uses TRBV7-3 and TRBJ1-2; 10 positions match TRBD1. V lost 5 bases to trimming and J lost 7 bases; unmatched junction nucleotides: 4. Germline CDR1 and CDR2: SGHTA and FQGTGA. This CDR3 has 13 amino acids. The CDR3 protein is CASSPGQGGGYTF. In DNA form, the CDR3 reads TGTGCCAGCAGCCCCGGACAGGGGGGTGGCTACACCTTC.

This clonotype was detected only a few times. CDR3 DNA sequence: TGTGCCAGCAGTTTATGGACAGCCGAGCGGCCCCAGCATTTT. Its protein product is CASSLWTAERPQHF. The chain couples TRBV28 to TRBJ1-5; D is possibly TRBD1 (5 bases). The V and J ends lost 0 bases and 9 bases respectively, with 12 bases between them. CDR1 and CDR2 (germline): MDHEN, SYDVKM. This CDR3 has 14 residues.

This clonotype was recorded at least ten times. CDR3 nucleotides: TGTGCCAGCAGTGAATGGTGGGGGACCGGGGAGCTGTTTTTT. Translation: CASSEWWGTGELFF. This chain links TRBV6-1 with TRBJ2-2; D tentatively fits TRBD1 or TRBD2 (5 bases each). V was clipped by 2 bases and J by 5 bases, with 9 bases between them. Germline CDR1 and CDR2: MNHNS and SASEGT. The CDR3 contains 14 residues.

This clonotype was seen a few times. CDR3 loop: CASSWDTTYEQYF. As DNA, the CDR3 is TGTGCCAGCAGTTGGGACACAACCTACGAGCAGTACTTC. J is TRBJ2-7 and V is TRBV28; TRBD1 might be the D (6 bases). Germline CDR1 and CDR2: MDHEN and SYDVKM. CDR3 length: 13 amino acids. Between the trimmed V and J ends, which lost 4 bases and 2 bases, there was a span of 9 bases.

The chain joins TRBV6-6 to TRBJ2-1; D may be TRBD2 (5 bases). The ends were cut back, 2 bases at V and 8 bases at J, with 13 bases in the middle. The CDR3 is made up of 14 amino acids. Per the germline V gene, CDR1 is MNHNY and CDR2 is SVGAGI (reference sequence). The CDR3 region has the DNA TGTGCCAGCAGTTACGAGGGCAATAGGGATGAGCAGTTCTTC. Its protein product is CASSYEGNRDEQFF.

The V and J genes are TRBV7-9 and TRBJ2-2, with 7 positions matching TRBD1. After removal of 5 bases from V and 0 bases from J, the junction contained 9 bases not matched to a gene. The CDR3 spans 17 residues. Germline CDR1 and CDR2: SEHNR and FQNEAQ (reference sequence). CDR3 sequence: CASSLPGQASNTGELFF. CDR3 DNA sequence: TGTGCCAGCAGCCTACCCGGACAGGCCTCGAACACCGGGGAGCTGTTTTTT.

This clonotype was counted many times. V usage is TRBV4-2 and J usage is TRBJ1-1; a possible D gene is TRBD1 (6 bases). Trimming cost V 4 bases and J 2 bases, with 17 bases left between them. This CDR3 comprises 16 residues. The germline V gene has CDR1 LGHNA and CDR2 YNFKEQ. The CDR3: CASSLAGDHLNTEAFF. The DNA of the CDR3 is TGTGCCAGCAGCCTGGCAGGGGATCATTTAAACACTGAAGCTTTCTTT.

This clonotype showed up many times. The CDR3 loop is CASSPPGGGETQYF. CDR3 DNA: TGTGCCAGCAGCCCTCCGGGGGGGGGAGAGACCCAGTACTTC. V usage is TRBV7-6 and J usage is TRBJ2-5; TRBD2 matches 8 bases. Germline CDR1 is SGHVS and CDR2 is FNYEAQ. CDR3 length: 14 amino acids. V lost 5 bases, J lost 4 bases, and 6 bases stayed unmatched.

This clonotype was found many times. V gene TRBV5-4 combines with J gene TRBJ1-2, with D perhaps TRBD1 (6 bases). The germline V and J ends were trimmed by 4 bases and 5 bases, with 9 bases remaining between them. This CDR3 spans 12 amino acids. Germline CDR1 and CDR2: SGHNT and YYREEE (reference sequence). CDR3 nucleotide sequence: TGTGCCAGCAGCACGACAGGTTATGGCTACACCTTC. This encodes CASSTTGYGYTF. The full variable domain, completed using reference TRBV5-4 and TRBJ1-2, is ETGVTQSPTHLIKTRGQQVTLRCSSQSGHNTVSWYQQALGQGPQFIFQYYREEENGRGNFPPRFSGLQFPNYSSELNVNALELDDSALYLCASSTTGYGYTFGSGTRLTVV.